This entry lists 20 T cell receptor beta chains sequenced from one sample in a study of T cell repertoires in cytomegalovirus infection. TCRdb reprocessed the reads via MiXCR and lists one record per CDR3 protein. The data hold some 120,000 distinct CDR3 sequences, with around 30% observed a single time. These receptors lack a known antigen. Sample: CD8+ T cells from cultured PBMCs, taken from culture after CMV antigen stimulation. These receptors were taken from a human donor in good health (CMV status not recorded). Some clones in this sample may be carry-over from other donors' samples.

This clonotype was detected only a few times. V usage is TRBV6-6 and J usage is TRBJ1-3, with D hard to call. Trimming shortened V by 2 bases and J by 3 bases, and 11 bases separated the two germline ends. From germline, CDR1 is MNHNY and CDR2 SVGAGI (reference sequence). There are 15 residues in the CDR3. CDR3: CASSYEAQFGNTIYF. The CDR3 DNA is TGTGCCAGCAGTTACGAAGCCCAGTTTGGAAACACCATATATTTT.

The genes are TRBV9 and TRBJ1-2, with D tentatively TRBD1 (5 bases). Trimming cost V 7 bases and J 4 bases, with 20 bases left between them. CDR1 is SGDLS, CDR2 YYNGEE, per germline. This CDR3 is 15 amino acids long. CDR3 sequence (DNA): TGTGCCAGCGGACTGACGGGGGAAGCGGCCTATGGCTACACCTTC. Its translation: CASGLTGEAAYGYTF.

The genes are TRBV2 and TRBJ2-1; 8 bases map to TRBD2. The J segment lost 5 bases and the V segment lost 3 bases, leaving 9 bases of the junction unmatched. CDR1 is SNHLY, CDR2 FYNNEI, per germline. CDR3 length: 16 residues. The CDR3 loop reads CASSDPGGPGDNEQFF. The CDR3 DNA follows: TGTGCCAGCAGTGACCCGGGGGGGCCCGGGGACAATGAGCAGTTCTTC.

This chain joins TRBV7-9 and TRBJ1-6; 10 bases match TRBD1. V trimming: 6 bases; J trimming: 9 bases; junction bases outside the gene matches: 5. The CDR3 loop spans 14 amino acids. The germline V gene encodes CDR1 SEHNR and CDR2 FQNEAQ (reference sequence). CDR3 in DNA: TGTGCCAGCAGATTCGACAGGGGGCCTTCACCCCTCCACTTT. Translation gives CASRFDRGPSPLHF.

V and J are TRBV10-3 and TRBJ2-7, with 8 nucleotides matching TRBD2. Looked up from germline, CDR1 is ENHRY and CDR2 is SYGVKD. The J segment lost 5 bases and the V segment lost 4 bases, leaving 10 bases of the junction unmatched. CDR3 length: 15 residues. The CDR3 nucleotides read TGTGCCATCAGTGTCGGGGCGGGGGGATTGAACGAGCAGTACTTC. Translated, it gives CAISVGAGGLNEQYF.

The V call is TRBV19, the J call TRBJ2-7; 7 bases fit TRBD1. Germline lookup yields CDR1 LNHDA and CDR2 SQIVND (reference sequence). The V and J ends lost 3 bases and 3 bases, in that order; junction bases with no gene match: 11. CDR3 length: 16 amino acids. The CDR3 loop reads CASSIADRAVIYEQYF. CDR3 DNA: TGTGCCAGTAGTATTGCCGACAGGGCCGTGATCTACGAGCAGTACTTC.

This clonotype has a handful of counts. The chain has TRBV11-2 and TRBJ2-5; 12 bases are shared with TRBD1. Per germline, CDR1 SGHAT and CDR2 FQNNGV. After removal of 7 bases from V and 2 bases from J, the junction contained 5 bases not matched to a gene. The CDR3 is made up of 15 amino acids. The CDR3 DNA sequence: TGTGCCAGCAAATGGGGACAGGGGGCTCAAGAGACCCAGTACTTC. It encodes CASKWGQGAQETQYF.

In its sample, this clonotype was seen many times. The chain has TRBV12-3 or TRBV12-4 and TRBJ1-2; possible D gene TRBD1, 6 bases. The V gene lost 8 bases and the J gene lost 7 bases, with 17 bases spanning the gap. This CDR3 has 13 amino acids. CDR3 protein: CASGTYRDVGYTF. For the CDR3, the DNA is TGTGCCAGCGGAACCTACAGGGATGTTGGCTACACCTTC.

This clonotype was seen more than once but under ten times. CDR3 residues: CASSPGTSYFSGELFF. The CDR3 nucleotides are TGTGCCAGCAGTCCCGGGACTTCTTATTTCAGCGGGGAGCTGTTTTTT. The chain is built from TRBV6-2 or TRBV6-3 and TRBJ2-2; maybe TRBD2 (6 bases). The CDR3 has 16 residues. With 5 bases removed from V and 7 bases from J, the gap between germline ends came to 20 bases. Germline V gene lookup returns CDR1 MNHEY and CDR2 SVGEGT.

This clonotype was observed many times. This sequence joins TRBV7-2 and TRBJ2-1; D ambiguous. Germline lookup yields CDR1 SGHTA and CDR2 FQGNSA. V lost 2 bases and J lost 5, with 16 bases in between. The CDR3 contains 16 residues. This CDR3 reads CASSLLKIDFHNEQFF. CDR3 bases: TGTGCCAGCAGCTTACTAAAGATCGACTTTCACAATGAGCAGTTCTTC.

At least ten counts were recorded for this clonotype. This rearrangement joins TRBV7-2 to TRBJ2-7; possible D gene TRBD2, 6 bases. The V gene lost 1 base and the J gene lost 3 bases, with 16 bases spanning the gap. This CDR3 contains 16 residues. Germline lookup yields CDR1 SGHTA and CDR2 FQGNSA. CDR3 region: CASSLVFGGYLYEQYF. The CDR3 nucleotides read TGTGCCAGCAGCTTAGTTTTTGGGGGGTACCTCTACGAGCAGTACTTC. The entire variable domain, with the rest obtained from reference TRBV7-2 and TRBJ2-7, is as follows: GAGVSQSPSNKVTEKGKDVELRCDPISGHTALYWYRQSLGQGLEFLIYFQGNSAPDKSGLPSDRFSAERTGGSVSTLTIQRTQQEDSAVYLCASSLVFGGYLYEQYFGPGTRLTVT.

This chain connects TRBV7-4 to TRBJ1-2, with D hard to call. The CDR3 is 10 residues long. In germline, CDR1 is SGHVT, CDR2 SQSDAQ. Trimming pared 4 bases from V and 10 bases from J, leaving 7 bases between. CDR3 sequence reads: CASSSGNYTF. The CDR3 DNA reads TGTGCCAGCAGCTCGGGGAACTACACCTTC.

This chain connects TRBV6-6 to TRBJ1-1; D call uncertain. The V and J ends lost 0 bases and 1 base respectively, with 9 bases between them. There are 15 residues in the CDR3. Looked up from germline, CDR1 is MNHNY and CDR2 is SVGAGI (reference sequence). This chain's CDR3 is CASSYSIGANTEAFF. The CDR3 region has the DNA TGTGCCAGCAGTTACTCTATCGGAGCGAACACTGAAGCTTTCTTT.

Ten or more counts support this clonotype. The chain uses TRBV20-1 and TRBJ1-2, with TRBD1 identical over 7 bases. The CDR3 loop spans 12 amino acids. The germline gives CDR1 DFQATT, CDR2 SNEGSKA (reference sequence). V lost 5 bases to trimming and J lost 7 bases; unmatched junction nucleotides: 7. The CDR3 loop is CSAPDRDIGYTF. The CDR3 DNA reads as TGCAGTGCTCCTGACAGGGATATTGGCTACACCTTC.

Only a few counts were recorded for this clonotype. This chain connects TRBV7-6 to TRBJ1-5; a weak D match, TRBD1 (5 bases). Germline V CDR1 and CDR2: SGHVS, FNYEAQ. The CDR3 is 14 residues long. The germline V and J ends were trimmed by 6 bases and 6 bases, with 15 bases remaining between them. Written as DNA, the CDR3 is TGTGCCAGCAGTGCGAGGTGGGGCGGTCAGCCCCAGCATTTT. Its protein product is CASSARWGGQPQHF.

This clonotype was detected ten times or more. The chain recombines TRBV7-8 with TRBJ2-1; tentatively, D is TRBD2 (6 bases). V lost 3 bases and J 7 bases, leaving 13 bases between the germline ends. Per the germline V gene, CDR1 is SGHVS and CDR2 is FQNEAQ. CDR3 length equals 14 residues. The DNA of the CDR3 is TGTGCCAGCAGCTTCCAACCCCGGGGGAATGAGCAGTTCTTC. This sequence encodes CASSFQPRGNEQFF.

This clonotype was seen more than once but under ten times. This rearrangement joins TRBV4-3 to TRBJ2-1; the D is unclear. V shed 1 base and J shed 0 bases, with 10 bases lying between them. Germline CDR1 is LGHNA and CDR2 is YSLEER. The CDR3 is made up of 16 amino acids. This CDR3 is CASSQGAETSYNEQFF. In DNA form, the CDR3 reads TGCGCCAGCAGCCAAGGGGCAGAAACCTCCTACAATGAGCAGTTCTTC.

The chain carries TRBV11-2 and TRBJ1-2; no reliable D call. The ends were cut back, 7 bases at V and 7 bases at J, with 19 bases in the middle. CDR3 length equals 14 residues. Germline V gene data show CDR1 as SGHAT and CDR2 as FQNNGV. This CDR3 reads CASKNPGLPLGYTF. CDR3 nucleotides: TGTGCCAGCAAAAACCCGGGGTTACCTCTTGGCTACACCTTC.

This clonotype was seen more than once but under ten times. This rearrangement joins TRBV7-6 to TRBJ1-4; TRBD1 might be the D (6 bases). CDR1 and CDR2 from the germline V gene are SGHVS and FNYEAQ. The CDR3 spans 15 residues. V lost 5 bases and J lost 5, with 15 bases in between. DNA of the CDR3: TGTGCCAGCAGCCCGGGGGGGGGCGAAAATGAAAAACTGTTTTTT. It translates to CASSPGGGENEKLFF. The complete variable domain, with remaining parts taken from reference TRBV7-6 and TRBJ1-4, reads GAGVSQSPRYKVTKRGQDVALRCDPISGHVSLYWYRQALGQGPEFLTYFNYEAQQDKSGLPNDRFSAERPEGSISTLTIQRTEQRDSAMYRCASSPGGGENEKLFFGSGTQLSVL.

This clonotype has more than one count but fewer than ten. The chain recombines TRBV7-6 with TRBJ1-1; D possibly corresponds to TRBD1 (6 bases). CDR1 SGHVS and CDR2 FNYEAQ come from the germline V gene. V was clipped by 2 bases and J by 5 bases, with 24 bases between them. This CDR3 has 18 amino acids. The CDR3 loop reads CASSLFGAGAMGGTEAFF. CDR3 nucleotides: TGTGCCAGCAGCTTATTCGGTGCAGGGGCTATGGGAGGGACTGAAGCTTTCTTT.